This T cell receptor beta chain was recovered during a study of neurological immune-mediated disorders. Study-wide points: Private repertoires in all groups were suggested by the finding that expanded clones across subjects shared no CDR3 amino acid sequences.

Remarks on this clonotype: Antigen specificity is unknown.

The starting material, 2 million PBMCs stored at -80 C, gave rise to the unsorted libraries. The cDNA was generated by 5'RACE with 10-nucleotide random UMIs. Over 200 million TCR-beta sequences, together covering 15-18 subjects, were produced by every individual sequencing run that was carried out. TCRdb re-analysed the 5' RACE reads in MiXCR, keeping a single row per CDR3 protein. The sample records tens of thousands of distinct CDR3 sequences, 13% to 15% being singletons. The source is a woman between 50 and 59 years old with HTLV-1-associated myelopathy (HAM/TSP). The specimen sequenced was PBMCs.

The CDR3: CASSMRLAGDNEQFF. CDR3 nucleotides: TGTGCCAGTAGTATGCGACTAGCGGGCGACAATGAGCAGTTCTTC. This chain links TRBV19 with TRBJ2-1; 10 nucleotides line up with TRBD2. Germline V gene sequence: CDR1 LNHDA, CDR2 SQIVND (reference sequence). The V segment lost 3 bases and the J segment 5 bases; nucleotides outside the gene matches: 4. The CDR3 is 15 amino acids.